This TCR beta chain was sequenced for a study of radiation and T cells in renal cell carcinoma. Regarding the study as a whole: From baseline, blood top tumor clonotypes peaked at 2 weeks post-radiation. No pretreatment tumor biopsies were available for baseline clonotypes.

Comments on this clone: The antigen remains unidentified.

The time point denotes: baseline pretreatment blood. Treatment given: 15 Gy SBRT to primary tumor, nephrectomy 4 weeks later. Assay: immunoSEQ multiplex PCR; the TCRdb copy retains only in-frame clones and omits some. The sample holds roughly 130,000 clones; roughly 84% are singletons and the top ten take about 12%. This CDR3 has 16 residues. Germline lookup yields CDR1 LGHNA and CDR2 YSLEER. V was cut by 0 bases and J by 1 base, with 12 bases left in between. The TCR originated in a woman in her forties or fifties with renal cell carcinoma. The J gene is TRBJ1-1, the V gene TRBV4-3; D is unresolved. The material sequenced was blood, taken from a patient whose treatment included radiotherapy and nephrectomy. The CDR3 loop is CASSQDYHGKNTEAFF. CDR3 DNA: TGCGCCAGCAGCCAAGATTATCACGGAAAGAACACTGAAGCTTTCTTT.